The 15 T cell receptor beta chains below come from one sample, sequenced in a study of T cells in Graves' hyperthyroidism and ophthalmopathy. The source material, RNA transcripts, was used to amplify TCR beta CDR3 regions. First-round RT-PCR of the TCR CDR3 relied on the HTBI primer set. TCRdb reprocessed the multiplex PCR reads via MiXCR and lists one record per CDR3 protein. The sample records around 690,000 distinct CDR3 sequences, approximately 15% being singletons. Sequencing was done on a sample of blood. The receptor set was obtained from a man aged 50 to 60 with Graves' hyperthyroidism.

This clonotype has a handful of counts. The chain employs TRBV20-1 and TRBJ1-1, with 7 positions matching TRBD1. The germline gives CDR1 DFQATT, CDR2 SNEGSKA (reference sequence). CDR3 length: 13 amino acids. Trimming removed 3 bases from V and 5 bases from J; junction bases left unmatched: 6. As DNA, the CDR3 is TGCAGTGCTAGGTCCTCGGACAGGACTGAAGCTTTCTTT. The encoded protein is CSARSSDRTEAFF.

The chain is built from TRBV19 and TRBJ1-5; 12 positions agree with TRBD1. V trimming: 10 bases; J trimming: 8 bases; junction bases outside the gene matches: 9. CDR1 and CDR2 from the germline V gene are LNHDA and SQIVND (reference sequence). The CDR3 is 14 amino acids. The CDR3 bases are TGTGCCACCGGGACAGGGGGCAGCTGGGAGCCCCAGCATTTT. It translates to CATGTGGSWEPQHF.

The V and J genes are TRBV5-1 and TRBJ1-1; D is unclear. Germline lookup yields CDR1 SGHRS and CDR2 YFSETQ. V lost 3 bases and J lost 4, with 16 bases in between. CDR3 length: 15 residues. The CDR3: CASSSDLTSLTEAFF. In nucleotides, the CDR3 is TGCGCCAGCAGCTCGGACCTGACAAGCCTCACTGAAGCTTTCTTT.

This clonotype was detected ten times or more. The V and J genes are TRBV6-2 or TRBV6-3 and TRBJ2-1, with D uncertain. Germline V gene data show CDR1 as MNHEY and CDR2 as SVGEGT. The CDR3 loop spans 13 amino acids. Trimming stripped 2 bases from V and 5 bases from J, with 7 bases between. The CDR3 loop reads CASSYAPNNEQFF. The CDR3 bases are TGTGCCAGCAGTTACGCTCCGAACAATGAGCAGTTCTTC.

The sample holds a few counts of this clonotype. Just one base apart from a much larger clone, this may be a read error. This rearrangement joins TRBV9 to TRBJ2-7, with 10 bases identical to TRBD2. J gave up 5 bases and V 1 base, and 3 bases lay outside the gene matches. The CDR3 spans 14 residues. Germline-derived CDR1 and CDR2 are SGDLS and YYNGEE. CDR3 bases: TGTGCCAGCAGCGTAAGCGGGAGGGCCCACGAGCAGTACTTC. It is translated as CASSVSGRAHEQYF.

In nucleotides, the CDR3 is TGTGCCAGTAGTATAGGGGACGGCATAAGGGAAACAGAGACCCAGTACTTC. This codes for CASSIGDGIRETETQYF. The chain links TRBV19 to TRBJ2-5; D is tentatively TRBD1 or TRBD2 (5 bases each). Germline V gene data show CDR1 as LNHDA and CDR2 as SQIVND (reference sequence). The CDR3 length is 17 residues. V lost 1 base and J lost 4, with 19 bases in between.

The rearrangement uses TRBV5-1 and TRBJ2-5; 8 bases map to TRBD1. CDR1 is SGHRS and CDR2 is YFSETQ in the germline V gene. The CDR3 totals 16 residues. The ends lost 4 bases at V and 4 bases at J; junction bases unmatched: 12. CDR3 residues: CASSPDRGTSGETQYF. DNA of the CDR3: TGCGCCAGCAGCCCCGACAGGGGAACTTCGGGAGAGACCCAGTACTTC.

The rearrangement links TRBV5-1 to TRBJ2-2; the match to TRBD1 covers 8 bases. With 1 base clipped from V and 5 bases from J, the junction kept 7 bases outside the gene matches. The CDR3 runs 16 residues. Germline assignment: CDR1 SGHRS and CDR2 YFSETQ. The DNA for the CDR3 is TGCGCCAGCAGCTTGCCAGGGGGCGCGGGAACCGGGGAGCTGTTTTTT. This encodes CASSLPGGAGTGELFF.

The rearrangement uses TRBV7-2 and TRBJ2-3; D is possibly TRBD1 (5 bases). Germline V CDR1 and CDR2: SGHTA, FQGNSA. Trimming pared 7 bases from V and 2 bases from J, leaving 10 bases between. CDR3 length equals 13 residues. CDR3 sequence reads: CASTKQVTDTQYF. CDR3 in DNA: TGTGCCAGCACCAAACAGGTCACAGATACGCAGTATTTT.

There are a few counts of this clonotype. The chain uses TRBV27 and TRBJ2-1; 13 bases are shared with TRBD2. This CDR3 region has 20 residues. V lost 0 bases and J lost 2; bases outside the gene matches: 10. CDR1 is MNHEY, CDR2 SMNVEV, per germline (reference sequence). CDR3 amino acids: CASSLSGLAGASWPYNEQFF. The CDR3 DNA reads as TGTGCCAGCAGTTTATCCGGACTAGCGGGAGCTTCATGGCCCTACAATGAGCAGTTCTTC.

The table lists this clonotype with many counts. V gene TRBV7-2 combines with J gene TRBJ1-6, with D unresolved. V gave up 5 bases and J gave up 0 bases, with 11 bases separating them. This CDR3 spans 16 amino acids. Per the germline V gene, CDR1 is SGHTA and CDR2 is FQGNSA. CDR3 sequence (DNA): TGTGCCAGCAGCCGGCGGGAGAGCTCCTATAATTCACCCCTCCACTTT. Amino acid sequence: CASSRRESSYNSPLHF.

Many counts were recorded for this clonotype. V and J are TRBV24-1 and TRBJ1-2, with TRBD1 matching 7 bases. Trimming at V came to 3 bases and at J to 8 bases, leaving 20 bases not matched to a gene. CDR3 length: 18 residues. Germline values: CDR1 KGHDR, CDR2 SFDVKD. The CDR3: CATSDPARDSHTMGGYTF. DNA of the CDR3: TGTGCCACCAGTGATCCAGCCCGGGACAGTCATACTATGGGGGGCTACACCTTC.

This clonotype has at least ten counts. The rearrangement links TRBV7-2 to TRBJ1-1, with D unclear. Germline CDR1 reads SGHTA; CDR2 reads FQGNSA. The CDR3 length is 13 residues. The V and J ends lost 1 base and 7 bases respectively, with 10 bases between them. CDR3 loop: CASSLGWAGEAFF. The CDR3 DNA reads TGTGCCAGCAGCTTAGGTTGGGCGGGTGAAGCTTTCTTT.

This clonotype has a count of ten or more. J is TRBJ1-5 and V is TRBV28; TRBD1 aligns across 7 bases. Germline CDR1 and CDR2: MDHEN and SYDVKM. The CDR3 loop spans 14 amino acids. V dropped 5 bases and J dropped 4; count of bases not matched to a gene: 5. This CDR3 reads CASSPQGLNQPQHF. CDR3 sequence (DNA): TGTGCCAGCAGTCCACAGGGGTTGAATCAGCCCCAGCATTTT. Supplemented by reference TRBV28 and TRBJ1-5, the full variable domain reads DVKVTQSSRYLVKRTGEKVFLECVQDMDHENMFWYRQDPGLGLRLIYFSYDVKMKEKGDIPEGYSVSREKKERFSLILESASTNQTSMYLCASSPQGLNQPQHFGDGTRLSIL.

This clonotype was observed many times. CDR3: CASSNAGGNEQFF. The CDR3 DNA is TGTGCCAGCAGTAACGCCGGGGGCAATGAGCAGTTCTTC. This chain joins TRBV28 and TRBJ2-1; maybe TRBD2 (6 bases). The germline CDR1 and CDR2 sequences are MDHEN and SYDVKM. This CDR3 has 13 amino acids. V was pared by 5 bases and J by 6 bases, with 11 bases between.